The 20 T cell receptor beta chains below come from one sample, sequenced in a study of blood T cell repertoires in COVID-19. Clones were read by immunoSEQ multiplex PCR, and TCRdb kept only the in-frame ones, dropping some. Of some 140,000 clones listed, 79% are singletons. Sequenced material: peripheral blood. These receptors all stem from a man aged 60 to 75 with acute or convalescent COVID-19.

The chain links TRBV28 to TRBJ1-4; 10 bases align to TRBD1. This CDR3 comprises 15 residues. The germline gives CDR1 MDHEN, CDR2 SYDVKM. V lost 5 bases and J lost 7; bases outside the gene matches: 7. This CDR3 is CASSLLGQGSEKLFF. CDR3 sequence (DNA): TGTGCCAGCAGTCTATTGGGACAGGGGAGTGAAAAACTGTTTTTT.

In its sample, this clone was seen a few times. This chain links TRBV5-1 with TRBJ2-1, with 13 bases that match TRBD2. V lost 4 bases and J lost 7; bases outside the gene matches: 5. The CDR3 covers 15 residues. Germline values: CDR1 SGHRS, CDR2 YFSETQ. Here the CDR3 reads CASSLGLAGSNEQFF. CDR3 nucleotide sequence: TGCGCCAGCAGCCTGGGACTAGCGGGGTCAAATGAGCAGTTCTTC.

This clone was counted once. The rearrangement links TRBV19 to TRBJ1-2, with a tentative D call TRBD1 (5 bases). The CDR3 sequence is 15 residues long. Trimming left V 7 bases short and J 0 bases short, with 15 bases between. Germline CDR1 reads LNHDA; CDR2 reads SQIVND (reference sequence). This chain's CDR3 is CASTLGGLPNYGYTF. The CDR3 bases are TGTGCCAGTACCCTTGGGGGACTCCCTAACTATGGCTACACCTTC.

The J gene is TRBJ2-5, the V gene TRBV5-4; the match to TRBD1 covers 7 bases. The CDR3 has 14 amino acids. In germline, CDR1 is SGHNT, CDR2 YYREEE (reference sequence). V dropped 0 bases and J dropped 3; count of bases not matched to a gene: 2. The DNA for the CDR3 is TGTGCCAGCAGCTTGGGGCAGGGGGAAGAGACCCAGTACTTC. This encodes CASSLGQGEETQYF.

This clone was seen a single time. The DNA for the CDR3 is TGTGCCAGCAGCCCTACCGGGACAGGAGTCCATGGCTACACCTTC. Translated: CASSPTGTGVHGYTF. J is TRBJ1-2 and V is TRBV7-9; 8 bases agree with TRBD1. The V gene's germline CDR1 is SEHNR and CDR2 FQNEAQ (reference sequence). With 5 bases clipped from V and 6 bases from J, the junction kept 11 bases outside the gene matches. This CDR3 comprises 15 residues. Filled out from reference TRBV7-9 and TRBJ1-2, the complete variable domain reads DTGVSQNPRHKITKRGQNVTFRCDPISEHNRLYWYRQTLGQGPEFLTYFQNEAQLEKSRLLSDRFSAERPKGSFSTLEIQRTEQGDSAMYLCASSPTGTGVHGYTFGSGTRLTVV.

This clone was recorded a few times. The chain couples TRBV27 to TRBJ2-7; 7 bases are shared with TRBD2. This CDR3 comprises 13 residues. The J segment lost 1 base and the V segment lost 3 bases, leaving 0 bases of the junction unmatched. Per germline, CDR1 MNHEY and CDR2 SMNVEV (reference sequence). CDR3 nucleotide sequence: TGTGCCAGCAGTTTTAGCGGGTCCTACGAGCAGTACTTC. Translated, it gives CASSFSGSYEQYF.

This sequence joins TRBV6-5 and TRBJ1-2, with D possibly being TRBD1 (5 bases). This CDR3 is 15 amino acids long. Trimming took 4 bases from V and 6 from J, leaving 18 bases between them. CDR1 MNHEY and CDR2 SVGAGI come from the germline V gene. The CDR3 nucleotides read TGTGCCAGCAGTTCCCCGGGACTGGGGAGGCATGGCTACACCTTC. It is translated as CASSSPGLGRHGYTF.

The CDR3 sequence: CASSLTGYGEKLFF. The CDR3 DNA is TGTGCCAGCAGTTTGACAGGCTATGGCGAAAAACTGTTTTTT. V usage is TRBV28 and J usage is TRBJ1-4; D possibly corresponds to TRBD1 (6 bases). V gave up 3 bases and J gave up 8 bases, with 13 bases separating them. The germline CDR1 and CDR2 sequences are MDHEN and SYDVKM. This CDR3 spans 14 amino acids.

This chain connects TRBV28 to TRBJ1-1; perhaps TRBD1 as D (5 bases). Trimming left V 4 bases short and J 2 bases short, with 8 bases between. The CDR3 has 13 residues. Germline values: CDR1 MDHEN, CDR2 SYDVKM. In DNA form, the CDR3 reads TGTGCCAGCAGTTCGGGGGTAAACACTGAAGCTTTCTTT. Translating it yields CASSSGVNTEAFF. Drawing the rest from reference TRBV28 and TRBJ1-1, the complete variable domain is DVKVTQSSRYLVKRTGEKVFLECVQDMDHENMFWYRQDPGLGLRLIYFSYDVKMKEKGDIPEGYSVSREKKERFSLILESASTNQTSMYLCASSSGVNTEAFFGQGTRLTVV.

The J gene is TRBJ1-4, the V gene TRBV5-5; D remains ambiguous. Trimming stripped 0 bases from V and 4 bases from J, with 7 bases between. The germline gives CDR1 SGHKS, CDR2 YYEKEE (reference sequence). The CDR3 covers 14 residues. The CDR3 DNA is TGTGCCAGCAGCTTGGCTTTGAGTAATGAAAAACTGTTTTTT. This gives the protein CASSLALSNEKLFF.

The V gene is TRBV5-4, the J gene TRBJ2-7, with D perhaps matching TRBD2 (5 bases). The CDR3 length is 14 residues. Germline CDR1 reads SGHNT; CDR2 reads YYREEE (reference sequence). With 3 bases removed from V and 0 bases from J, the gap between germline ends came to 10 bases. CDR3 region: CASSSLGSSYEQYF. Here the CDR3 DNA reads TGTGCCAGCAGCTCACTAGGGAGCTCCTACGAGCAGTACTTC.

V gene TRBV27 combines with J gene TRBJ1-5; 10 bases agree with TRBD1. Per the germline V gene, CDR1 is MNHEY and CDR2 is SMNVEV (reference sequence). The J segment lost 0 bases and the V segment lost 7 bases, leaving 12 bases of the junction unmatched. The length of the CDR3 is 18 residues. The CDR3 sequence: CASTPTGGTTDSNQPQHF. In DNA, the CDR3 is TGTGCCAGCACTCCGACAGGGGGCACTACCGATAGCAATCAGCCCCAGCATTTT.

The chain uses TRBV24-1 and TRBJ1-1; D uncertain. Germline V gives CDR1 KGHDR, CDR2 SFDVKD. The CDR3 is 13 amino acids. Trimming took 5 bases from V and 3 from J, leaving 9 bases between them. This CDR3 reads CATSGRDYTEAFF. Here the CDR3 DNA reads TGTGCCACCAGTGGGAGGGATTACACTGAAGCTTTCTTT.

The gene calls are TRBV10-3 and TRBJ1-1; D possibly corresponds to TRBD1 (6 bases). This CDR3 comprises 13 residues. Germline lookup yields CDR1 ENHRY and CDR2 SYGVKD. The germline V and J ends were trimmed by 7 bases and 0 bases, with 9 bases remaining between them. CDR3 protein: CAIKGVVNTEAFF. Here the CDR3 DNA reads TGTGCCATCAAGGGGGTGGTGAACACTGAAGCTTTCTTT.

This rearrangement joins TRBV9 to TRBJ2-5; D possibly corresponds to TRBD2 (7 bases). Germline assignment: CDR1 SGDLS and CDR2 YYNGEE. Trimming pared 4 bases from V and 4 bases from J, leaving 23 bases between. The CDR3 is 17 residues long. CDR3 DNA: TGTGCCAGCAGCACCCATGACAGGTCCCGCGGGGGAGAGACCCAGTACTTC. It encodes CASSTHDRSRGGETQYF. The whole variable domain, filled in from reference TRBV9 and TRBJ2-5, reads DSGVTQTPKHLITATGQRVTLRCSPRSGDLSVYWYQQSLDQGLQFLIQYYNGEERAKGNILERFSAQQFPDLHSELNLSSLELGDSALYFCASSTHDRSRGGETQYFGPGTRLLVL.

The chain is built from TRBV28 and TRBJ1-4; no reliable D call. Trimming stripped 6 bases from V and 4 bases from J, with 15 bases between. The germline gives CDR1 MDHEN, CDR2 SYDVKM. The CDR3 length is 15 residues. CDR3 DNA sequence: TGTGCCAGCAGCCCACCCCGGGGTAATAATGAAAAACTGTTTTTT. Translation gives CASSPPRGNNEKLFF.

DNA for the CDR3: TGTGCCAGCAGCGTAGAGCCGCGGGCCGAGCAGTACTTC. Translating gives CASSVEPRAEQYF. This rearrangement joins TRBV9 to TRBJ2-7, with D perhaps TRBD2 (5 bases). The CDR3 spans 13 residues. CDR1 SGDLS and CDR2 YYNGEE come from the germline V gene. Between the trimmed V and J ends, which lost 0 bases and 6 bases, there was a span of 10 bases.

V and J are TRBV18 and TRBJ2-1, with D possibly matching TRBD1 (6 bases). CDR1 is KGHSH and CDR2 is LQKENI in the germline V gene. Trimming took 6 bases from V and 0 from J, leaving 15 bases between them. This CDR3 spans 16 amino acids. This CDR3 reads CASSSGTPSSYNEQFF. CDR3 nucleotide sequence: TGTGCCAGCTCGTCCGGGACACCAAGCTCCTACAATGAGCAGTTCTTC.

As regards this clone: Other DNA sequences in this specimen translate into the identical CDR3. The chain uses TRBV9 and TRBJ2-1; the match to TRBD2 covers 7 bases. Germline trimming cut 0 bases from V and 4 bases from J; bases unmatched to any gene: 19. The CDR3 has 20 residues. Germline CDR1 is SGDLS and CDR2 is YYNGEE. CDR3 sequence reads: CASSVGGFGIARGEYNEQFF. DNA for the CDR3: TGTGCCAGCAGCGTAGGAGGGTTTGGCATAGCACGGGGGGAATACAATGAGCAGTTCTTC.

This chain connects TRBV10-3 to TRBJ2-1, with 11 bases aligning to TRBD2. V lost 4 bases and J lost 7; bases outside the gene matches: 6. The CDR3 covers 15 residues. In germline, CDR1 is ENHRY, CDR2 SYGVKD. As DNA, the CDR3 is TGTGCCATCAGTGCCGGGACTAGCGGTTATAATGAGCAGTTCTTC. Translating gives CAISAGTSGYNEQFF.